Here is one T cell receptor (beta chain) with its context. The time point is: after dendritic cell vaccination, including at tumor progression/relapse. This entry is derived from a study of glioma-infiltrating T cells after dendritic cell vaccination. Sequencing was performed with immunoSEQ multiplex PCR; in TCRdb, only in-frame clones are kept and a portion is missing. The sample comprises 72,000 or so clones, 80% to 90% of which are singletons, and more than 2% rests with the top ten. Trimming cost V 5 bases and J 4 bases; bases outside gene matches: 9. The CDR3 runs to 16 residues. The V gene's germline CDR1 is MNHNY and CDR2 SVGAGI (reference sequence).

V and J are TRBV6-6 and TRBJ2-1; TRBD2 aligns across 9 bases. Sequencing used blood, obtained after dendritic cell vaccination. The TCR originated in a human donor with glioblastoma. CDR3 protein: CASSGLARKYYNEQFF. DNA of the CDR3: TGTGCCAGCAGTGGACTAGCGAGAAAATATTACAATGAGCAGTTCTTC.